This T cell receptor beta chain stems from a study of early T cells in non-severe SARS-CoV-2 infection. Study-level information: The authors sequenced bulk RNA from unsorted whole blood, leaving chains unpaired.

Individual cDNA molecules were tagged with unique molecular identifiers, the study reported. TCRdb fed the 5' RACE reads into MiXCR, producing one record per CDR3 protein. Of about 42,000 distinct CDR3 sequences listed, approximately 6.9% were seen once; the top ten hold around 4.5%. This clonotype came up many times. Its target is not known. The germline gives CDR1 SNHLY, CDR2 FYNNEI. V shed 4 bases, J shed 7 bases, and the junction held 7 bases outside the gene matches. CDR3 length equals 15 residues. Study-level findings and limits: A preference for anti-spike CD8 responses marked VDJdb matching, which missed private and CD4 specificities.

V gene TRBV2 combines with J gene TRBJ2-2, with 9 positions matching TRBD1. The sequence came from an adult who was a healthcare worker with PCR-confirmed SARS-CoV-2 infection or an uninfected control (not recorded which). Specimen: whole blood. The DNA of the CDR3 is TGTGCCAGCAGTGGCGGGACAGGGATGAACGGGGAGCTGTTTTTT. Translated: CASSGGTGMNGELFF.